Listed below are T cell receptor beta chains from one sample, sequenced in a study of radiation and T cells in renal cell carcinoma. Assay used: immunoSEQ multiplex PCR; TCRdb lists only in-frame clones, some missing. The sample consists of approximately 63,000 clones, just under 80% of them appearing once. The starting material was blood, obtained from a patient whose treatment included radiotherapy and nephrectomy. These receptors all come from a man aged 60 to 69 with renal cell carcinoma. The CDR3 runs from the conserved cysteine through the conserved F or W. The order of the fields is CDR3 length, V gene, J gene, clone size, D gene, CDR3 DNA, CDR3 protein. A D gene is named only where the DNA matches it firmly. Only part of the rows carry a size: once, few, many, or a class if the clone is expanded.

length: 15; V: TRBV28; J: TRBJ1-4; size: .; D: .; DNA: TGTGCCAGCAGTTCCGACAGATCAACTAATGAAAAACTGTTTTTT; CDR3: CASSSDRSTNEKLFF
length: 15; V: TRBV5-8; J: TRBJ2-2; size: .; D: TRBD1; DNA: TGTGCCAGCAGCTCTGGACAGGCAAACACCGGGGAGCTGTTTTTT; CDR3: CASSSGQANTGELFF
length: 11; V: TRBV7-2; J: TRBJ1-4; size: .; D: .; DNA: TGTGCCAGCAGCTTGGTGGGAAAACTGTTTTTT; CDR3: CASSLVGKLFF
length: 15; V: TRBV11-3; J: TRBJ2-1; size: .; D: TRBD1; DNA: TGTGCCAGCAGCTTAGATGGGACAGGTAACAATGAGCAGTTCTTC; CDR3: CASSLDGTGNNEQFF
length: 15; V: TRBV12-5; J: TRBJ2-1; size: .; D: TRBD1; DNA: TGTGCTAGTGCTGAACAGGGGGGATCCTACAATGAGCAGTTCTTC; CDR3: CASAEQGGSYNEQFF
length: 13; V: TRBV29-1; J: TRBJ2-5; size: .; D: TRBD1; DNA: TGCAGCGGTCGGGACAGGGTTACGGAGACCCAGTACTTC; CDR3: CSGRDRVTETQYF
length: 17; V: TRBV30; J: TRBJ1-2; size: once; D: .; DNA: TGTGCCTGGAGTGTGGGGCTTCTCTCCACATCTAACTATGGCTACACCTTC; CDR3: CAWSVGLLSTSNYGYTF
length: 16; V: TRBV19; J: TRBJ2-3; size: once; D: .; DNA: TGTGCCAGTAGTATAGTTCCGGAGATAAGCACAGATACGCAGTATTTT; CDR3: CASSIVPEISTDTQYF
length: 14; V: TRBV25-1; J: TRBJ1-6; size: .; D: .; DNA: TGTGCCAGCAGTGAATCTGGCCGAGGGTCACCCCTCCACTTT; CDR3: CASSESGRGSPLHF
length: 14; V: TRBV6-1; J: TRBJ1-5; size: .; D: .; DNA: TGTGCCAGCAGTGAAGCCGGTATAAATCAGCCCCAGCATTTT; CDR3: CASSEAGINQPQHF
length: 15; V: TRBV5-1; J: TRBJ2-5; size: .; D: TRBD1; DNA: TGCGCCAGCAGCTTCCTCGGAATACAGGGGGAGACCCAGTACTTC; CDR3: CASSFLGIQGETQYF
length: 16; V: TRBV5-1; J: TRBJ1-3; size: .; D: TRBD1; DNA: TGCGCCAGCAGCCACGGACAGGCCCACTCTGGAAACACCATATATTTT; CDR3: CASSHGQAHSGNTIYF
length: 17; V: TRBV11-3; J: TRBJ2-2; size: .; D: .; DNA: TGTGCCAGCAGCTACACAAGCCTTACTTCGAACACCGGGGAGCTGTTTTTT; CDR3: CASSYTSLTSNTGELFF